The 27 T cell receptor beta chains listed next were all sequenced from one sample in a study of human T cells and chemical hapten exposure. MiXCR, applied by TCRdb to the 5' RACE reads, yields one record per CDR3 protein. The table has under 150,000 distinct CDR3 sequences, around a fifth seen once. Unseparated into fractions, whole blood served as the source from which total RNA was extracted. The receptor set was obtained from a human donor in good health.

There are a few counts of this clonotype. The chain recombines TRBV5-1 with TRBJ1-3; TRBD1 aligns across 8 bases. V shed 1 base, J shed 4 bases, and the junction held 4 bases outside the gene matches. Germline CDR1 and CDR2: SGHRS and YFSETQ. The CDR3 has 15 residues. The CDR3 coding sequence is TGCGCCAGCAGCTTGCTGGGACAGGAAGGAAACACCATATATTTT. Amino acid sequence: CASSLLGQEGNTIYF.

This clonotype was seen more than once but under ten times. The rearrangement joins TRBV4-1 to TRBJ2-4, with D maybe TRBD2 (5 bases). The V end was cut by 1 base, the J end by 0 bases, with 7 bases between. From germline, CDR1 is MGHRA and CDR2 YSYEKL. The CDR3 has 15 amino acids. CDR3 in DNA: TGCGCCAGCAGCCAAGTAGGACTAGCCAAAAACATTCAGTACTTC. Its translation is CASSQVGLAKNIQYF.

This clonotype occurred a few times. The chain employs TRBV5-5 and TRBJ1-5; D gene uncertain. This CDR3 region has 14 residues. The V gene lost 4 bases and the J gene lost 4 bases, with 12 bases spanning the gap. Germline assignment: CDR1 SGHKS and CDR2 YYEKEE (reference sequence). CDR3 DNA: TGTGCCAGCAGCCCAGACGGAATAAATCAGCCCCAGCATTTT. The encoded protein is CASSPDGINQPQHF. The whole variable domain, filled in from reference TRBV5-5 and TRBJ1-5, reads DAGVTQSPTHLIKTRGQQVTLRCSPISGHKSVSWYQQVLGQGPQFIFQYYEKEERGRGNFPDRFSARQFPNYSSELNVNALLLGDSALYLCASSPDGINQPQHFGDGTRLSIL.

This sequence joins TRBV12-3 or TRBV12-4 and TRBJ2-1, with 9 bases aligning to TRBD2. The CDR3 length is 17 residues. V lost 2 bases to trimming and J lost 0 bases; unmatched junction nucleotides: 5. The CDR3 region has the DNA TGTGCCAGCAGTTTATATAGCGGGGGACCCTCCTACAATGAGCAGTTCTTC. It encodes CASSLYSGGPSYNEQFF.

In this sample, this clonotype turned up a few times. The chain joins TRBV4-1 to TRBJ2-7, with D unclear. This CDR3 has 12 amino acids. Germline lookup yields CDR1 MGHRA and CDR2 YSYEKL. The V and J ends lost 0 bases and 7 bases respectively, with 7 bases between them. CDR3 region: CASSQDGREQYF. As DNA, the CDR3 is TGCGCCAGCAGCCAAGACGGCAGAGAGCAGTACTTC.

This clonotype has more than one count but fewer than ten. This sequence joins TRBV6-2 or TRBV6-3 and TRBJ2-1, with a tentative D call TRBD2 (7 bases). CDR1 and CDR2 (germline): MNHEY, SVGEGT. This CDR3 has 15 amino acids. V was clipped by 8 bases and J by 4 bases, with 18 bases between them. CDR3 nucleotides: TGTGCCAGCCGGAGAAGGGGGGAGGGATACAATGAGCAGTTCTTC. Translation gives CASRRRGEGYNEQFF.

This clonotype showed up just a few times. The V and J genes are TRBV27 and TRBJ1-4, with TRBD1 as a possible D gene (5 bases). CDR1 and CDR2 (germline): MNHEY, SMNVEV (reference sequence). This CDR3 spans 16 amino acids. V was trimmed by 3 bases and J by 13 bases, leaving 24 bases between them. In DNA, the CDR3 is TGTGCCAGCAGTTTTTACGGTTCTGCGTCGGGGCAAACACTGTTTTTT. Translation gives CASSFYGSASGQTLFF. The variable domain in full, with the rest retrieved from reference TRBV27 and TRBJ1-4, is EAQVTQNPRYLITVTGKKLTVTCSQNMNHEYMSWYRQDPGLGLRQIYYSMNVEVTDKGDVPEGYKVSRKEKRNFPLILESPSPNQTSLYFCASSFYGSASGQTLFFGSGTQLSVL.

This clonotype was detected only a few times. V and J are TRBV9 and TRBJ2-7, with TRBD1 matching 10 bases. Germline-derived CDR1 and CDR2 are SGDLS and YYNGEE. V was clipped by 4 bases and J by 1 base; unmatched bases: 5. The CDR3 contains 15 residues. The CDR3 DNA is TGTGCCAGCAGCTTAGGGACAGGGGAATCCTACGAGCAGTACTTC. Its protein product is CASSLGTGESYEQYF.

A few counts support this clonotype. V is TRBV28 and J is TRBJ1-5; 12 bases agree with TRBD1. J gave up 8 bases and V 6 bases, and 11 bases lay outside the gene matches. The CDR3 covers 16 residues. Germline V gene data show CDR1 as MDHEN and CDR2 as SYDVKM. CDR3 residues: CASSPRGTGGGKPQHF. Written as DNA, the CDR3 is TGTGCCAGCAGCCCTAGGGGGACAGGGGGCGGGAAGCCCCAGCATTTT.

This clonotype has more than one count but fewer than ten. The V and J genes are TRBV7-9 and TRBJ2-7; tentatively, D is TRBD1 (5 bases). This CDR3 is built from 16 residues. Germline assignment: CDR1 SEHNR and CDR2 FQNEAQ (reference sequence). Trimming left V 3 bases short and J 6 bases short, with 21 bases between. This CDR3 reads CASSFSQGSESPEQYF. As DNA, the CDR3 is TGTGCCAGCAGCTTTTCCCAGGGAAGCGAAAGCCCCGAGCAGTACTTC. Based on the CDR3 plus reference TRBV7-9 and TRBJ2-7, the full variable domain is DTGVSQNPRHKITKRGQNVTFRCDPISEHNRLYWYRQTLGQGPEFLTYFQNEAQLEKSRLLSDRFSAERPKGSFSTLEIQRTEQGDSAMYLCASSFSQGSESPEQYFGPGTRLTVT.

This clonotype was picked up a small number of times. The chain uses TRBV12-3 or TRBV12-4 and TRBJ1-1; TRBD1 matches 8 bases. Germline trimming cut 3 bases from V and 1 base from J; bases unmatched to any gene: 13. CDR3 size: 18 residues. CDR3 sequence reads: CASSLMGGGDRRNTEAFF. Here the CDR3 DNA reads TGTGCCAGCAGTTTGATGGGGGGGGGGGACAGGAGGAACACTGAAGCTTTCTTT.

The chain joins TRBV6-1 to TRBJ2-5, with a tentative D call TRBD2 (6 bases). The length of the CDR3 is 14 residues. In germline, CDR1 is MNHNS, CDR2 SASEGT. V lost 1 base, J lost 6 bases, and 12 bases lay in between. This CDR3 reads CASSEVGLLKTQYF. For the CDR3, the DNA is TGTGCCAGCAGTGAAGTCGGACTATTAAAGACCCAGTACTTC.

The sample holds many counts of this clonotype. The J gene is TRBJ1-2, the V gene TRBV28, with 9 bases aligning to TRBD1. Looked up from germline, CDR1 is MDHEN and CDR2 is SYDVKM. V shed 5 bases and J 8 bases; nucleotides not matched to a gene: 6. CDR3 length: 13 amino acids. The CDR3 bases are TGTGCCAGCAGTCTGGGGACAGGGTTAGGCTACACCTTC. Protein: CASSLGTGLGYTF.

This clonotype turned up a few times. This chain joins TRBV20-1 and TRBJ2-7; D remains ambiguous. Trimming took 1 base from V and 3 from J, leaving 7 bases between them. The CDR3 contains 12 residues. Germline values: CDR1 DFQATT, CDR2 SNEGSKA (reference sequence). CDR3 protein: CSARVDLYEQYF. The CDR3 bases are TGCAGTGCTAGAGTTGACCTCTACGAGCAGTACTTC.

This clonotype occurred a few times. The CDR3 is CASSFWGTSYNEQFF. DNA for the CDR3: TGCGCCAGCAGCTTCTGGGGTACCTCCTACAATGAGCAGTTCTTC. The chain links TRBV5-1 to TRBJ2-1; D uncertain. The germline gives CDR1 SGHRS, CDR2 YFSETQ. This CDR3 is 15 amino acids long. V was shortened by 2 bases and J by 0 bases, with 9 bases between the two germline ends. Variable domain in full (rest from reference TRBV5-1 and TRBJ2-1): KAGVTQTPRYLIKTRGQQVTLSCSPISGHRSVSWYQQTPGQGLQFLFEYFSETQRNKGNFPGRFSGRQFSNSRSEMNVSTLELGDSALYLCASSFWGTSYNEQFFGPGTRLTVL.

This chain uses TRBV6-5 with TRBJ2-3; the match to TRBD1 covers 7 bases. Losses at the gene ends were 5 bases for V and 5 bases for J; bases not matched to a gene: 4. The CDR3 sequence is 13 residues long. CDR1 and CDR2 from the germline V gene are MNHEY and SVGAGI. CDR3 region: CASSRQGKDTQYF. As DNA, the CDR3 is TGTGCCAGCAGTCGACAGGGCAAAGATACGCAGTATTTT.

CDR3 in DNA: TGTGCCAGCAGCCAAGGTATGCGGAGCTCCTACAATGAGCAGTTCTTC. Protein product: CASSQGMRSSYNEQFF. V is TRBV3-1 and J is TRBJ2-1; no definite D call. The germline V and J ends were trimmed by 1 base and 0 bases, with 10 bases remaining between them. The CDR3 contains 16 residues. From germline, CDR1 is LGHDT and CDR2 YNNKEL (reference sequence).

This clonotype appeared a few times. The V call is TRBV19, the J call TRBJ2-1; 7 nucleotides match TRBD1. Germline V CDR1 and CDR2: LNHDA, SQIVND (reference sequence). Germline trimming cut 5 bases from V and 3 bases from J; bases unmatched to any gene: 7. This CDR3 contains 15 residues. The CDR3 DNA sequence: TGTGCCAGTAGTGTCGACAGGGCCCTCTACAATGAGCAGTTCTTC. The encoded protein is CASSVDRALYNEQFF.

The V gene is TRBV7-8, the J gene TRBJ1-6; D not certain. The CDR3 is 14 residues long. Germline loops: CDR1 SGHVS, CDR2 FQNEAQ. V was shortened by 4 bases and J by 7 bases, with 11 bases between the two germline ends. The CDR3 protein is CASSSRAPNSPLHF. In DNA form, the CDR3 reads TGTGCCAGCAGCTCCCGGGCCCCAAATTCACCCCTCCACTTT.

This clonotype has a handful of counts. The V gene is TRBV6-5, the J gene TRBJ1-2; 8 bases line up with TRBD1. This CDR3 has 13 amino acids. Trimming took 5 bases from V and 5 from J; bases not matched to a gene: 4. Germline CDR1 is MNHEY and CDR2 is SVGAGI. The CDR3, as DNA: TGTGCCAGCAGTGGCACAGGGGGGTATGGCTACACCTTC. Translation: CASSGTGGYGYTF.

This clonotype is medium-sized in the sample. The gene calls are TRBV7-2 and TRBJ2-5, with a possible D match to TRBD2 (6 bases). The CDR3 contains 16 residues. Per the germline V gene, CDR1 is SGHTA and CDR2 is FQGNSA. Between the trimmed V and J ends, which lost 3 bases and 7 bases, there was a span of 21 bases. CDR3 protein: CASSLMWGTGERTQYF. The CDR3 coding sequence is TGTGCCAGCAGCTTGATGTGGGGTACGGGGGAGCGGACCCAGTACTTC.

Only a few counts were recorded for this clonotype. The V gene is TRBV5-1, the J gene TRBJ1-1; unclear D gene. V lost 5 bases and J 0 bases, leaving 8 bases between the germline ends. Germline lookup yields CDR1 SGHRS and CDR2 YFSETQ. This CDR3 comprises 13 residues. CDR3 DNA sequence: TGCGCCAGCAGATACGACGTGAACACTGAAGCTTTCTTT. Translation: CASRYDVNTEAFF.

The chain uses TRBV25-1 and TRBJ2-3, with D hard to call. The CDR3 length is 13 residues. V dropped 5 bases and J dropped 5 bases, with 11 bases sitting between them. Germline V gene data show CDR1 as MGHDK and CDR2 as SYGVNS. The CDR3 coding sequence is TGTGCCAGCAGTCCCCGAAGCCGAGATACGCAGTATTTT. Protein sequence: CASSPRSRDTQYF. Complete variable domain (other parts from reference TRBV25-1 and TRBJ2-3): EADIYQTPRYLVIGTGKKITLECSQTMGHDKMYWYQQDPGMELHLIHYSYGVNSTEKGDLSSESTVSRIRTEHFPLTLESARPSHTSQYLCASSPRSRDTQYFGPGTRLTVL.

The V and J genes are TRBV7-9 and TRBJ2-2; D remains unclear. The germline V gene has CDR1 SEHNR and CDR2 FQNEAQ (reference sequence). The CDR3 has 15 amino acids. Trimming pared 0 bases from V and 3 bases from J, leaving 8 bases between. The CDR3 is CASSLASVDTGELFF. DNA for the CDR3: TGTGCCAGCAGCTTAGCTAGTGTGGACACCGGGGAGCTGTTTTTT.

The V and J genes are TRBV4-2 and TRBJ2-7; the match to TRBD2 covers 12 bases. Trimming at V came to 4 bases and at J to 6 bases, leaving 10 bases not matched to a gene. CDR3 size: 16 residues. Per the germline V gene, CDR1 is LGHNA and CDR2 is YNFKEQ. The CDR3 nucleotides are TGTGCCAGCAGCCGTACCCCGACTAGCGGGAGTGGCGAGCAGTACTTC. As protein: CASSRTPTSGSGEQYF.

This clonotype was recorded a few times. The chain recombines TRBV25-1 with TRBJ2-3; a weak D match, TRBD1 (6 bases). The V end was cut by 8 bases, the J end by 0 bases, with 12 bases between. The CDR3 is 14 residues long. Germline CDR1 is MGHDK and CDR2 is SYGVNS. The CDR3 is CASEGHSSTDTQYF. The CDR3 DNA reads TGTGCCAGCGAGGGACACTCCAGCACAGATACGCAGTATTTT.

The chain employs TRBV5-1 and TRBJ1-2; D gene unclear. CDR1 is SGHRS and CDR2 is YFSETQ in the germline V gene. The CDR3 sequence is 14 residues long. With 0 bases removed from V and 4 bases from J, the gap between germline ends came to 10 bases. The CDR3 region has the DNA TGCGCCAGCAGCTTGGGGGAGACTGCCTATGGCTACACCTTC. The encoded protein is CASSLGETAYGYTF.